This record concerns one T cell receptor (beta chain) sequence. The assay was immunoSEQ multiplex PCR, and TCRdb's table has in-frame clones only and misses some. Among fewer than 200,000 clones, around nine tenths were seen once, and the ten largest hold approximately 1.4%. This entry comes from a study of control samples from healthy donors and cancer patients. With 0 bases removed from V and 2 bases from J, the gap between germline ends came to 13 bases. CDR1 LGHNA and CDR2 YNFKEQ come from the germline V gene. The CDR3 runs 17 residues. Sequenced input: blood. The TCR originated in a man aged 25-45 years in good health. This sequence joins TRBV4-2 and TRBJ2-2; the D is unclear. CDR3 sequence (DNA): TGTGCCAGCAGCCAAGAAGCACGGACGGATAACACCGGGGAGCTGTTTTTT. Translating gives CASSQEARTDNTGELFF.